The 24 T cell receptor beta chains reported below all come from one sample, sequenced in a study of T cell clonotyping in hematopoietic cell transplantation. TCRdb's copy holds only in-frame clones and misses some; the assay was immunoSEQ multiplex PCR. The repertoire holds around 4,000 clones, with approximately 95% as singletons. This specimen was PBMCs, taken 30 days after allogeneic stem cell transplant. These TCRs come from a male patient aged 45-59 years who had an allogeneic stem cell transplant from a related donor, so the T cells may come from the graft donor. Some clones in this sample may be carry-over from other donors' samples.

The CDR3 sequence is CASSQGGRGGTDTQYF. The CDR3 bases are TGCGCCAGCAGCCAAGGTGGGCGGGGGGGCACAGATACGCAGTATTTT. V is TRBV4-1 and J is TRBJ2-3, with TRBD2 matching 8 bases. This CDR3 contains 16 residues. Germline assignment: CDR1 MGHRA and CDR2 YSYEKL. With V trimmed by 1 base and J by 1 base, 4 bases remained unmatched.

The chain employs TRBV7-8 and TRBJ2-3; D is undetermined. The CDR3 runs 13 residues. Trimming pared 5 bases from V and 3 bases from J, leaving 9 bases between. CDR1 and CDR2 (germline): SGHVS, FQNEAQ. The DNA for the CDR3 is TGTGCCAGCAGCCCCCCCTTAACAGATACGCAGTATTTT. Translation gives CASSPPLTDTQYF.

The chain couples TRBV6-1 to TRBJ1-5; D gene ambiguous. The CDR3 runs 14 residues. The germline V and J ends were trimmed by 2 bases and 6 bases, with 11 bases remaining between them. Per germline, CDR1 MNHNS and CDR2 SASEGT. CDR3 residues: CASSERTNGQPQHF. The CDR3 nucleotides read TGTGCCAGCAGTGAACGAACGAACGGTCAGCCCCAGCATTTT.

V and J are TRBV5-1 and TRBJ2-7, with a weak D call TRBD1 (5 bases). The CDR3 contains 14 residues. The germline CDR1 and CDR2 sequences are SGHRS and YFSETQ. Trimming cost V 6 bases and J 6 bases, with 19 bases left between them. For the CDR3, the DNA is TGCGCCAGCACCGCAGGGTTGGGATCTGGCGAGCAGTACTTC. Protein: CASTAGLGSGEQYF.

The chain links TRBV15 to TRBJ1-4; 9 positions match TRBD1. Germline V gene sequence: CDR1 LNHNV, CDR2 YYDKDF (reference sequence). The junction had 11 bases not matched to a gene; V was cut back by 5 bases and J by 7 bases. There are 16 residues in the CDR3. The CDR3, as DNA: TGTGCCACCAGCTCGAGCGGGGACAGGGTCGGTGAAAAACTGTTTTTT. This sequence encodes CATSSSGDRVGEKLFF.

CDR3 amino acids: CASSLWQVGSYEQYF. The CDR3, as DNA: TGTGCCAGCAGCTTGTGGCAGGTCGGCTCCTACGAGCAGTACTTC. V gene TRBV5-4 combines with J gene TRBJ2-7; D not resolved. Trimming removed 1 base from V and 0 bases from J, with 11 bases in between. This CDR3 region has 15 residues. Germline V CDR1 and CDR2: SGHNT, YYREEE (reference sequence).

CDR3 loop: CASRGRGAPNEQFF. The CDR3, as DNA: TGTGCCAGCAGGGGTCGGGGGGCTCCGAATGAGCAGTTCTTC. The chain employs TRBV28 and TRBJ2-1, with D possibly being TRBD2 (7 bases). V was clipped by 6 bases and J by 7 bases, with 16 bases between them. CDR3 length: 14 amino acids. The germline CDR1 and CDR2 sequences are MDHEN and SYDVKM.

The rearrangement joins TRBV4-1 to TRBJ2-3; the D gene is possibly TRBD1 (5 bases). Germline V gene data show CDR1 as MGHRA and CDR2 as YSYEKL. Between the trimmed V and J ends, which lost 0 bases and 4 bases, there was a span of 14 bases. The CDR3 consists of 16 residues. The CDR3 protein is CASSQEGTPRADTQYF. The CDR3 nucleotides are TGCGCCAGCAGCCAAGAAGGCACTCCCAGGGCAGATACGCAGTATTTT.

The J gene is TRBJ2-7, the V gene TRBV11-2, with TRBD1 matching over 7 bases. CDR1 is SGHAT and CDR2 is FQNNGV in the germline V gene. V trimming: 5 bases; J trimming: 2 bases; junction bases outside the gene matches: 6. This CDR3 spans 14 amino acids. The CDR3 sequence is CASSHSQGAYEQYF. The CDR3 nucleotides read TGTGCCAGCAGCCATTCTCAGGGGGCCTACGAGCAGTACTTC.

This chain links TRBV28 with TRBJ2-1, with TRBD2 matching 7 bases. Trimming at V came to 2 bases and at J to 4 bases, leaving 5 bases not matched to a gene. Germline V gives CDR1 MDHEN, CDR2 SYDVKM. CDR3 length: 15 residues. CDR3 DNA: TGTGCCAGCAGTTTAGCCGGGGGGAGGTACAATGAGCAGTTCTTC. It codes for CASSLAGGRYNEQFF.

The CDR3 here is CASSYLRSFSEDTQYF. The CDR3 DNA follows: TGTGCCAGCAGTTACCTGCGGAGTTTTAGCGAAGATACGCAGTATTTT. The genes are TRBV6-5 and TRBJ2-3; possible D gene TRBD2, 5 bases. The CDR3 is 16 amino acids. Between the trimmed V and J ends, which lost 2 bases and 5 bases, there was a span of 17 bases. Germline-derived CDR1 and CDR2 are MNHEY and SVGAGI.

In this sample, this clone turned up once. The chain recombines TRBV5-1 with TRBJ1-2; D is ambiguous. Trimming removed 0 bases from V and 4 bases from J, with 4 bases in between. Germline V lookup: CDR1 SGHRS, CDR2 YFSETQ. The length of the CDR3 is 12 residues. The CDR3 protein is CASSLGVYGYTF. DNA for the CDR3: TGCGCCAGCAGCTTGGGAGTCTATGGCTACACCTTC.

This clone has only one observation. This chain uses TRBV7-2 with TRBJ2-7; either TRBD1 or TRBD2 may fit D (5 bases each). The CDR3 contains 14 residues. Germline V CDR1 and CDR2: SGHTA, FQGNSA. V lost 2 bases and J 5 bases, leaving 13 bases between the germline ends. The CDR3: CASSLQLRDHEQYF. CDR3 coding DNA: TGTGCCAGCAGCTTACAGTTAAGGGACCACGAGCAGTACTTC.

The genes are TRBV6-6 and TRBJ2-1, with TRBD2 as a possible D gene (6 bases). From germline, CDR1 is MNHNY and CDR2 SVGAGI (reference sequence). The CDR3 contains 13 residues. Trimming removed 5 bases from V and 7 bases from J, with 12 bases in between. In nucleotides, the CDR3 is TGTGCCAGCAGTCGACTAGTATGGAATGAGCAGTTCTTC. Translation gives CASSRLVWNEQFF.

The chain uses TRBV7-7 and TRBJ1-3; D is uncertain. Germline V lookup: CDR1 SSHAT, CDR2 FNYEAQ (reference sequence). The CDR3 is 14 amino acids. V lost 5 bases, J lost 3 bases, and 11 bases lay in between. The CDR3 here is CASSAAAIGNTIYF. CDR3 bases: TGTGCCAGCAGCGCCGCCGCCATTGGAAACACCATATATTTT. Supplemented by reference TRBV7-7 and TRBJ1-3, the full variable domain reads GAGVSQSPRYKVTKRGQDVTLRCDPISSHATLYWYQQALGQGPEFLTYFNYEAQPDKSGLPSDRFSAERPEGSISTLTIQRTEQRDSAMYRCASSAAAIGNTIYFGEGSWLTVV.

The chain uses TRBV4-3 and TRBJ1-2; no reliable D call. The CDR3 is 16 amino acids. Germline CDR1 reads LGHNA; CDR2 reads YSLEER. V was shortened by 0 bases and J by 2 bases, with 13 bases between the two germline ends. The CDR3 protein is CASSQDHTRMNYGYTF. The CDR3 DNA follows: TGCGCCAGCAGCCAAGATCACACCCGAATGAACTATGGCTACACCTTC.

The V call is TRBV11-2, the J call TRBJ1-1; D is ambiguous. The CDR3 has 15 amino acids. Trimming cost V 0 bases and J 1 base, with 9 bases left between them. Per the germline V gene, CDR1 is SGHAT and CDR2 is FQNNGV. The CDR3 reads CASSLDPTSNTEAFF. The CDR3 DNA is TGTGCCAGCAGCTTAGACCCGACATCGAACACTGAAGCTTTCTTT.

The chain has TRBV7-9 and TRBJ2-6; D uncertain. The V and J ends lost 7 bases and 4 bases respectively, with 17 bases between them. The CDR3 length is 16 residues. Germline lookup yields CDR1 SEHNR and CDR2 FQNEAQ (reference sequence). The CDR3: CASITTLPSGANVLTF. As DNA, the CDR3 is TGTGCCAGCATCACTACCCTACCCAGCGGGGCCAACGTCCTGACTTTC.

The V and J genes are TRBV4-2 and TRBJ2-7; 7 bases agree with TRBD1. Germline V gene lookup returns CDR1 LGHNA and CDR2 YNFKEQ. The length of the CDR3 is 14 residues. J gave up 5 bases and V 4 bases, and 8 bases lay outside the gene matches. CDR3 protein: CASSLLTGSDEQYF. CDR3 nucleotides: TGTGCCAGCAGCCTTCTGACAGGGAGCGACGAGCAGTACTTC.

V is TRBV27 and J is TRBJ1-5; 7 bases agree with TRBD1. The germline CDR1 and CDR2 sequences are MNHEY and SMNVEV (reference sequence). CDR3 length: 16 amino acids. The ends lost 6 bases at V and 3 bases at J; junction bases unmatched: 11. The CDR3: CASRRTGLALNQPQHF. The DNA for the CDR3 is TGTGCCAGCAGGAGGACAGGTCTCGCACTCAATCAGCCCCAGCATTTT.

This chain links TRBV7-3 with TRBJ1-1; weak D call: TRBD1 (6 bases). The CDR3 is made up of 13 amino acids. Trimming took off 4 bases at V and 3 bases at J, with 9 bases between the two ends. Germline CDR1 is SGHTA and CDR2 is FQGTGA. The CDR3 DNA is TGTGCCAGCAGCTGGGGGCGGGACACTGAAGCTTTCTTT. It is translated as CASSWGRDTEAFF.

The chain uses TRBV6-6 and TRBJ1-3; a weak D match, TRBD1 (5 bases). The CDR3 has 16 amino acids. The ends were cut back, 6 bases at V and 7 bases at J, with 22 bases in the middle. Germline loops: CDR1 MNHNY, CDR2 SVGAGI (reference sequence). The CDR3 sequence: CASRAHLGQAVNTIYF. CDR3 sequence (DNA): TGTGCCAGCAGGGCCCATTTGGGGCAGGCGGTGAACACCATATATTTT.

This CDR3 is CSVDGLGGAGNEQFF. As DNA, the CDR3 is TGCAGCGTTGATGGCCTAGGGGGAGCAGGCAATGAGCAGTTCTTC. The V gene is TRBV29-1, the J gene TRBJ2-1, with D possibly TRBD1 on 6 matching bases. Germline loops: CDR1 SQVTM, CDR2 ANQGSEA. The V gene lost 3 bases and the J gene lost 6 bases, with 18 bases spanning the gap. The CDR3 length is 15 residues.

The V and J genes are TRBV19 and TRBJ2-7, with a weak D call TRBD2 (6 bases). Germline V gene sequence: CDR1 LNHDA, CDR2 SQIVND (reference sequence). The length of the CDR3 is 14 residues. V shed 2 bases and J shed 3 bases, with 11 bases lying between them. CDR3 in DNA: TGTGCCAGTAGTATAAGGGCGGGGTACTACGAGCAGTACTTC. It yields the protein CASSIRAGYYEQYF.